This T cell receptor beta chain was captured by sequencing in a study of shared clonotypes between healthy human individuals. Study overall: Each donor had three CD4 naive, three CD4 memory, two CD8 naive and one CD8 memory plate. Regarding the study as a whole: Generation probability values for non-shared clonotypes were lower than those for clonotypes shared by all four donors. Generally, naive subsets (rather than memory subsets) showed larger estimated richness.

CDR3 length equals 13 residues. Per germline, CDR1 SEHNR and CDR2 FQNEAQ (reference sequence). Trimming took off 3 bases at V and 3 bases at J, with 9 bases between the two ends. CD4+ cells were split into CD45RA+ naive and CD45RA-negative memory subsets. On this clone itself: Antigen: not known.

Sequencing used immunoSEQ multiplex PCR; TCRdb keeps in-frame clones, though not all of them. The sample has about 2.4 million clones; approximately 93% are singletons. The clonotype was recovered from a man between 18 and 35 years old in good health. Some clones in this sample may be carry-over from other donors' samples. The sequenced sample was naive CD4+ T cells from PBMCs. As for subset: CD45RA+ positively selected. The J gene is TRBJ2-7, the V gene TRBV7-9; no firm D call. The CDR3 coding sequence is TGTGCCAGCAGCTTTTCACAACGCTACGAGCAGTACTTC. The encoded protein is CASSFSQRYEQYF.